One and the same sample provided the 3 T cell receptor beta chains below, sequenced in a study of blood T cell repertoires in COVID-19 (dated by TCRdb to about 2020). The library was made by the immunoSEQ multiplex PCR assay. TCRdb provides this immuneACCESS table in a form limited to in-frame rearrangements. Some clones are lacking; in checked studies, under half of them reflect an unresolved V gene, and why the rest are absent is not known. The sample includes approximately 150,000 clones, with over 85% observed a single time. 15% to 20% of the sample is in the top ten clones. The sample was peripheral blood. The receptors shown here come from a man aged 60 to 69 with active or convalescent COVID-19.

J is TRBJ2-3 and V is TRBV27, with D tentatively TRBD1 (8 bases). CDR3 length equals 15 residues. The V end lost 5 bases, the J end lost 7 bases, and 19 bases lay between the germline ends. Per the germline V gene, CDR1 is MNHEY and CDR2 is SMNVEV (reference sequence). The CDR3 loop reads CASSQQGGWVNTQYF. In DNA, the CDR3 is TGTGCCAGCAGTCAACAGGGGGGGTGGGTGAATACGCAGTATTTT.

This clone has only a few counts. This chain uses TRBV5-8 with TRBJ1-6, with 8 bases matching TRBD1. V shed 6 bases and J 8 bases; nucleotides not matched to a gene: 10. CDR3 length equals 15 residues. The V gene's germline CDR1 is SGHTS and CDR2 YDEGEE. The CDR3 sequence: CASITPTGVHSPLHF. The CDR3 nucleotides read TGTGCCAGCATCACCCCGACAGGGGTGCATTCACCCCTCCACTTT.

A single count supports this clone. V is TRBV7-2 and J is TRBJ1-1; 8 nucleotides line up with TRBD1. Germline V gene lookup returns CDR1 SGHTA and CDR2 FQGNSA. The trim removed 5 bases at V and 5 bases at J, leaving 7 bases unmatched. This CDR3 contains 14 residues. The CDR3 loop reads CASSPRTGRTEAFF. The CDR3 nucleotides are TGTGCCAGCAGCCCACGGACAGGGAGGACTGAAGCTTTCTTT.